This entry concerns a single T cell receptor (beta chain). Clones were sequenced by immunoSEQ multiplex PCR, and TCRdb holds only the in-frame ones, with some missing. This table has under 40,000 clones, 90% appearing once. Germline V gene data show CDR1 as MNHEY and CDR2 as SVGAGI. V was clipped by 0 bases and J by 11 bases, with 11 bases between them. This CDR3 contains 13 residues. The data originate from a study of T cell changes during pregnancy in multiple sclerosis. The TCR sequence derives from a female donor with multiple sclerosis, enrolled in a pregnancy study. Sequencing was performed on CD8+ T cells from peripheral blood mononuclear cells, taken after pregnancy. The V and J genes are TRBV6-5 and TRBJ1-5; D call uncertain. CDR3 sequence: CASSYSGHSSQHF. The CDR3 DNA follows: TGTGCCAGCAGTTACTCAGGCCACAGCTCCCAGCATTTT.